This is a list of T cell receptor beta chains from one sample in a study of T cell repertoires in cytomegalovirus infection. Their antigens are not known. MiXCR was run by TCRdb on the reads, yielding one entry per CDR3 protein. This sample has tens of thousands of distinct CDR3 sequences, with just over 20% found just once. The sample in question was CD8+ T cells from cultured PBMCs, obtained from culture after CMV antigen stimulation. The source of these receptors is a human donor in good health (CMV status not recorded). Some clones in this sample may be carry-over from other donors' samples. Each CDR3 is given without its conserved first and last residue.

TRBV4-3	TRBJ1-1	ASSQETYTNTEAF
TRBV12-3/TRBV12-4	TRBJ1-6	ASSPGTINNSPLH
TRBV4-2	TRBJ1-2	ASSQDIGDFNGYT
TRBV20-1	TRBJ1-1	SARDFSLNTEAF
TRBV7-2	TRBJ1-3	ASRSLSGNTIY
TRBV7-6	TRBJ1-1	ASSLGGNGNTEAF
TRBV5-6	TRBJ2-7	ASTLTGTFYEQY
TRBV5-1	TRBJ1-2	ASSQNIRDRGRRATYGYT
TRBV7-6	TRBJ2-7	ASSAGRSNHEQY
TRBV2	TRBJ1-2	ASSHLTLYGYT
TRBV11-2	TRBJ2-2	ASSLGGGSTGELF
TRBV7-8	TRBJ2-1	ASSLELRTEQF
TRBV7-9	TRBJ1-1	ASSPGVRAMNTEAF
TRBV7-8	TRBJ2-3	ASSFHGTSEIDTQY
TRBV4-3	TRBJ2-7	ASSQDPQGSYEQY
TRBV5-5	TRBJ1-1	ASSLSRGNTEAF
TRBV7-6	TRBJ1-5	ASSLILGPNQPQH
TRBV27	TRBJ1-1	ASSGARSGTEAF
TRBV10-3	TRBJ1-2	AIRSGGNYGYT
TRBV12-5	TRBJ1-2	ASGSGDRRYSIYGYT
TRBV7-9	TRBJ2-7	ASSPAGGSGQY
TRBV6-1	TRBJ2-7	ASRGQGKPPYEQY
TRBV7-2	TRBJ1-1	ASSPIGAEAF
TRBV27	TRBJ1-1	ASSPVSLGTEAF
TRBV5-6	TRBJ1-2	ASSLRDRASDYT
TRBV7-9	TRBJ1-1	ASSLGVAEAF
TRBV6-2/TRBV6-3	TRBJ2-1	ASSYSLEGGSYNEQF
TRBV7-2	TRBJ2-7	ASSLVVYEQY
TRBV7-3	TRBJ2-3	ASSFGQGVTDTQY
TRBV6-6	TRBJ2-1	ASSSSQGANYNEQF
TRBV4-3	TRBJ2-6	ASSSAGHSASGANVLT
TRBV12-3/TRBV12-4	TRBJ2-7	ASSPTGPYEQY
TRBV7-8	TRBJ2-7	ASSPPGMEAYEQY
TRBV7-9	TRBJ2-2	ASSPRPSGTGELF
TRBV6-2/TRBV6-3	TRBJ1-1	ASRGFTEAF
TRBV7-9	TRBJ2-7	ASSFIDRGPDYEQY
TRBV28	TRBJ2-1	ASSSIPRTGLNEQF
TRBV12-3/TRBV12-4	TRBJ1-6	ASGDRVYNSPLH
TRBV7-2	TRBJ1-4	ASSLDRRFKPGEKLF
TRBV9	TRBJ1-1	ASSGVTTEAF
TRBV7-8	TRBJ2-7	ASSLDSTREEQY
TRBV7-2	TRBJ2-1	ASSPGLAGGPISGSYNEQF
TRBV6-2/TRBV6-3	TRBJ1-5	ASTVAGGYSNQPQH
TRBV27	TRBJ1-2	ASSQTGFSET
TRBV7-9	TRBJ2-7	ASRPDYGTYEQY
TRBV7-2	TRBJ2-7	ASSPDYEQY
TRBV6-2/TRBV6-3	TRBJ1-1	ASSSFRDAGTEAF
TRBV27	TRBJ2-1	ATLSGIGAAYNEQF
TRBV7-8	TRBJ1-5	ASSLARASNQPQH
TRBV29-1	TRBJ1-5	SVALLRDRADQPQH
TRBV6-2/TRBV6-3	TRBJ2-7	ASSYSKEQY
TRBV10-3	TRBJ1-5	AIRSGQSNQPQH
TRBV7-2	TRBJ2-4	ASSPRGLAKNIQY
TRBV28	TRBJ1-1	ASRLTGVEGLNTEAF
TRBV7-2	TRBJ2-3	ASSLRLAGGDTQY